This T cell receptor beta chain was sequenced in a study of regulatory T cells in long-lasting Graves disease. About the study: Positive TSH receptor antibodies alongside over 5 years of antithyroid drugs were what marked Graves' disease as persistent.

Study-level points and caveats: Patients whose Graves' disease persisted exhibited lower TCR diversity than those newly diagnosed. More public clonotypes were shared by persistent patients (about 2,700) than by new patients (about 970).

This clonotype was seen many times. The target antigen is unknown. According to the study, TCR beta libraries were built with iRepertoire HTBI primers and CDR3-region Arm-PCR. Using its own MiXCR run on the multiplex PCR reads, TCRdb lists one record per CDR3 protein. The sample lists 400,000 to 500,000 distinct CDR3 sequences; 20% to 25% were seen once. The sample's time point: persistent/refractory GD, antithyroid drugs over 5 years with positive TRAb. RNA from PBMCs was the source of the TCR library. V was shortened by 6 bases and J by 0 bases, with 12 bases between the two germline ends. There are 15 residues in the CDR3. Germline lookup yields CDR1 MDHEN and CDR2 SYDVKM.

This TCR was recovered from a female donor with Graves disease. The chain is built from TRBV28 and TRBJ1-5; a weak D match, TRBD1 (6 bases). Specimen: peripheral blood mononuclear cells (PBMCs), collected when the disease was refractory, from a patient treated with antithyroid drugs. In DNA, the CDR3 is TGTGCCAGCAGAGCTGGGGGGGCTAGCAATCAGCCCCAGCATTTT. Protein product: CASRAGGASNQPQHF. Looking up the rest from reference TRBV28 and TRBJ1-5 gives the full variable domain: DVKVTQSSRYLVKRTGEKVFLECVQDMDHENMFWYRQDPGLGLRLIYFSYDVKMKEKGDIPEGYSVSREKKERFSLILESASTNQTSMYLCASRAGGASNQPQHFGDGTRLSIL.